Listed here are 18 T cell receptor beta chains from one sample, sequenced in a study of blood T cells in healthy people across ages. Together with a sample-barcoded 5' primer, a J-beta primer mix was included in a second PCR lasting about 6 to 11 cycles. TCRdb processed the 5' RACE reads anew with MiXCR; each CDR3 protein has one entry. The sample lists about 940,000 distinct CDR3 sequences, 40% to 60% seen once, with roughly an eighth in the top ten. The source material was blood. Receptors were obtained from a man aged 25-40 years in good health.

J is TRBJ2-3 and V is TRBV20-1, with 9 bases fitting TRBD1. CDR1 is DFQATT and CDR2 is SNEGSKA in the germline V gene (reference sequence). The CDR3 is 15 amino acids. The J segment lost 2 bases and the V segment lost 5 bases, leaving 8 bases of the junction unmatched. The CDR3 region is CSAQRRDRVTDTQYF. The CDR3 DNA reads TGCAGTGCTCAGCGCCGGGACAGGGTCACAGATACGCAGTATTTT.

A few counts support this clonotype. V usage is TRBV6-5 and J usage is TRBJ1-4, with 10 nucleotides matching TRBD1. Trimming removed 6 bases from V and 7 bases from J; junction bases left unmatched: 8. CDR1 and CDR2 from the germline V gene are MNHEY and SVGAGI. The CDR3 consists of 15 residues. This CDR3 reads CASRPWTGGAEKLFF. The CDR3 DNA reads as TGTGCCAGCAGACCCTGGACAGGGGGGGCTGAAAAACTGTTTTTT.

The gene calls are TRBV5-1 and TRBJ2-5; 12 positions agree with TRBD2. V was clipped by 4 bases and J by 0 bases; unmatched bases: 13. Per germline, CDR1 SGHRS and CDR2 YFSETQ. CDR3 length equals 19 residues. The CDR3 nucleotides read TGCGCCAGCAGCAGCCTTAGGACTAGCGGGGTCCTTTACCAAGAGACCCAGTACTTC. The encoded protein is CASSSLRTSGVLYQETQYF.

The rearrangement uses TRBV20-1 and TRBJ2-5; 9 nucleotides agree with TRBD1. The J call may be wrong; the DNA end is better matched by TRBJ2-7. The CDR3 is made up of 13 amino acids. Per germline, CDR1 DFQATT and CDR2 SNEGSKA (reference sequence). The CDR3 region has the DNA TGCAGTGCAAAGGGGACAGGGCCCTACGAGCAGTACTTC. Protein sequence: CSAKGTGPYEQYF.

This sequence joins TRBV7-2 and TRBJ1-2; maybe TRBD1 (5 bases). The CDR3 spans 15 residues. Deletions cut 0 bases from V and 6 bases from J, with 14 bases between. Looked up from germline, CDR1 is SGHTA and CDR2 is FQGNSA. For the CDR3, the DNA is TGTGCCAGCAGCTTAGCATGGGGGTCGGCTGATGGCTACACCTTC. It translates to CASSLAWGSADGYTF.

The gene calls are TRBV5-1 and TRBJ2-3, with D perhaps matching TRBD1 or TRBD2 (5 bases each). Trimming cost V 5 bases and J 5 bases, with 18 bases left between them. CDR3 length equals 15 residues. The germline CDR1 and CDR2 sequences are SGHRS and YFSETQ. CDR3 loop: CASSYLGDRIDTQYF. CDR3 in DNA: TGCGCCAGCAGTTACCTGGGGGATAGGATAGATACGCAGTATTTT.

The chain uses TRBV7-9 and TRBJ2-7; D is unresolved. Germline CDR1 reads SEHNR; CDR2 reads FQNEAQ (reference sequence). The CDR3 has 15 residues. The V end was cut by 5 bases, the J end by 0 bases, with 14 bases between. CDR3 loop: CASSGDEFLSYEQYF. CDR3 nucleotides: TGTGCCAGCAGCGGTGACGAGTTCCTCTCCTACGAGCAGTACTTC.

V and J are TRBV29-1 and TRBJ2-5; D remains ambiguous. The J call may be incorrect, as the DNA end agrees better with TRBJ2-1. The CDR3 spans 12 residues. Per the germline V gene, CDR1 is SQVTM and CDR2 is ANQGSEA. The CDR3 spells CSVGLDQETQFF. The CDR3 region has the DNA TGCAGCGTTGGACTCGACCAAGAGACCCAGTTCTTC.

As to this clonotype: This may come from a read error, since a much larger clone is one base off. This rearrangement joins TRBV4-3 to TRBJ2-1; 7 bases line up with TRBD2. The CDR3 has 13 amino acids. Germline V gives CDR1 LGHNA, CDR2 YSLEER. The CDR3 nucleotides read TGCGCCAACAGCCAAGACGGGGGGAATGAGCAGTTCTTC. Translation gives CANSQDGGNEQFF.

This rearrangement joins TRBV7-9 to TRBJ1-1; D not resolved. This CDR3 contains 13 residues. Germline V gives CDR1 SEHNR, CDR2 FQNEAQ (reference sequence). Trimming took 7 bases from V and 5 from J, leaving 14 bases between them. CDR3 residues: CASTTTGITEAFF. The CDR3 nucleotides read TGTGCCAGCACCACGACGGGGATTACTGAAGCTTTCTTT.

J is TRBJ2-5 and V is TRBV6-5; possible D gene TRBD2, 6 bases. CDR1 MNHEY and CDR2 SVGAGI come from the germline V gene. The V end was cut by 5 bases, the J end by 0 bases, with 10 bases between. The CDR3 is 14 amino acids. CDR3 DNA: TGTGCCAGCAGTCCCTCGGGAGACCAAGAGACCCAGTACTTC. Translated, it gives CASSPSGDQETQYF.

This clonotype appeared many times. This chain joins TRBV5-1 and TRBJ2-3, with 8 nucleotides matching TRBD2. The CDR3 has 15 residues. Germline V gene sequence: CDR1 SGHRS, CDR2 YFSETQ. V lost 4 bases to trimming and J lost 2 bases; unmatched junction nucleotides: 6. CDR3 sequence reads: CASSDTSGPTDTQYF. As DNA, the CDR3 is TGCGCCAGCAGCGATACTAGCGGTCCCACAGATACGCAGTATTTT.

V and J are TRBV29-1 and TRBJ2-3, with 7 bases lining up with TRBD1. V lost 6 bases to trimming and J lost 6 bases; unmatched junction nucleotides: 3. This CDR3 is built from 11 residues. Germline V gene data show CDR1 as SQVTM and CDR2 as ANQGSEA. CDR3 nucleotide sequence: TGCAGCGTCTTACAGGGGGATACGCAGTATTTT. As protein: CSVLQGDTQYF.

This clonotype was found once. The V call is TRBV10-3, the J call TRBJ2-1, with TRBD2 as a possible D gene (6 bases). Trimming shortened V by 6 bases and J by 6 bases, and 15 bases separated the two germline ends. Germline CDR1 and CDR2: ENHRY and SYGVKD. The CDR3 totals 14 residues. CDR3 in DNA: TGTGCCATCAGCGTGGGACTCGGCGGCAATGAGCAGTTCTTC. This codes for CAISVGLGGNEQFF.

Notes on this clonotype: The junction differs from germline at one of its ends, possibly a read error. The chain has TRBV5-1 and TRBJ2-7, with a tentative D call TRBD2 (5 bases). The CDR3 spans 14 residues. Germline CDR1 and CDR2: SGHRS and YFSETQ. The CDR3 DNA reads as TGCGCCACCAGCCCCGGGGAGATGACCTACGAGCAGTACTTC. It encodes CATSPGEMTYEQYF.

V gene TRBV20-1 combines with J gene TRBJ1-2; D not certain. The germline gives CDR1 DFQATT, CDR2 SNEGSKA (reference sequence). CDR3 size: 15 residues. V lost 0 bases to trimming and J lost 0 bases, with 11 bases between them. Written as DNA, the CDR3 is TGCAGTGCTAGAGATAAGGCGGATGCTAACTATGGCTACACCTTC. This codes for CSARDKADANYGYTF.

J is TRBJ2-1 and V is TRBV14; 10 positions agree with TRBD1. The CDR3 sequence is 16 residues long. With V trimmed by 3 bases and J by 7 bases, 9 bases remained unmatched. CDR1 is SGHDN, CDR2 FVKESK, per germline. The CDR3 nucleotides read TGTGCCAGCAGCCACTTCGGAAGACAGGGGGCAAATGAGCAGTTCTTC. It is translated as CASSHFGRQGANEQFF.

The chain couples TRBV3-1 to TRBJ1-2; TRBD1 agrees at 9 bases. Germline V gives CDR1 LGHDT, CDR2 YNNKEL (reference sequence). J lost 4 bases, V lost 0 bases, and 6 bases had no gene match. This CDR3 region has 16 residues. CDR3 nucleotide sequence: TGTGCCAGCAGCCAAGACAGGGGACAGGGTAGCTATGGCTACACCTTC. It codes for CASSQDRGQGSYGYTF.